This record looks at one T cell receptor beta chain sequence and its context. Healthy bone marrow donors supplied every sample. The data derive from a study of cytomegalovirus exposure and HLA in healthy donors. Germline loops: CDR1 SEHNR, CDR2 FQNEAQ (reference sequence). Trimming stripped 2 bases from V and 7 bases from J, with 15 bases between. The CDR3 covers 14 residues. The primer mix had 60 Vbeta and 13 Jbeta primers. Here immunoSEQ multiplex PCR was the method, and the copy in TCRdb shows in-frame clones only, minus some. Counted here are about 150,000 clones, over 65% occurring once; the ten biggest clones make up about an eighth.

The sequencing input was PBMCs. This chain links TRBV7-9 with TRBJ2-7; D possibly corresponds to TRBD2 (6 bases). The TCR sequence derives from a man aged 35 to 55 in good health and CMV-seropositive. CDR3 coding DNA: TGTGCCAGCAGCTTACTAGCGAATATACGAGAGCAGTACTTC. Translating gives CASSLLANIREQYF. Looking up the rest from reference TRBV7-9 and TRBJ2-7 gives the full variable domain: DTGVSQNPRHKITKRGQNVTFRCDPISEHNRLYWYRQTLGQGPEFLTYFQNEAQLEKSRLLSDRFSAERPKGSFSTLEIQRTEQGDSAMYLCASSLLANIREQYFGPGTRLTVT.